This passage covers 25 T cell receptor beta chains from one sample sequenced in a study of T cell clones after liver transplantation. Using immunoSEQ multiplex PCR, the repertoire was profiled, and TCRdb retains in-frame clones only, with some absent. Of roughly 62,000 clones listed, about 73% are singletons. The sample consisted of CD4+ T cells from blood, taken at the approximately 15-month timepoint. The receptors were gathered from a human patient who received a liver transplant. Some T cells here may be from the graft donor.

The V call is TRBV5-1, the J call TRBJ2-3; D is unclear. This CDR3 contains 14 residues. Trimming cost V 0 bases and J 4 bases, with 9 bases left between them. Germline V lookup: CDR1 SGHRS, CDR2 YFSETQ. The DNA for the CDR3 is TGCGCCAGCAGCTTGGGGCAGGACGCAGATACGCAGTATTTT. As protein: CASSLGQDADTQYF.

The chain links TRBV5-6 to TRBJ1-4; the match to TRBD1 covers 8 bases. The germline V gene encodes CDR1 SGHDT and CDR2 YYEEEE. There are 15 residues in the CDR3. V gave up 0 bases and J gave up 7 bases; unmatched junction bases: 5. The CDR3 reads CASSLGQGKGEKLFF. In nucleotides, the CDR3 is TGTGCCAGCAGCTTGGGACAGGGGAAAGGTGAAAAACTGTTTTTT.

V gene TRBV30 combines with J gene TRBJ1-2; D is possibly TRBD1 (6 bases). The germline V gene encodes CDR1 GTSNPN and CDR2 SVGIG (reference sequence). CDR3 length equals 11 residues. The ends were cut back, 3 bases at V and 5 bases at J, with 7 bases in the middle. The CDR3 nucleotides are TGTGCCTGGAGCACAGGGTATGGCTACACCTTC. This gives the protein CAWSTGYGYTF. Full variable domain (remainder filled in from reference TRBV30 and TRBJ1-2): SQTIHQWPATLVQPVGSPLSLECTVEGTSNPNLYWYRQAAGRGLQLLFYSVGIGQISSEVPQNLSASRPQDRQFILSSKKLLLSDSGFYLCAWSTGYGYTFGSGTRLTVV.

The rearrangement uses TRBV7-9 and TRBJ1-1; unclear D gene. Germline V gives CDR1 SEHNR, CDR2 FQNEAQ (reference sequence). The length of the CDR3 is 12 residues. Trimming pared 0 bases from V and 8 bases from J, leaving 7 bases between. As DNA, the CDR3 is TGTGCCAGCAGCTTAGCCTCGGTGGAAGCTTTCTTT. It translates to CASSLASVEAFF.

This clone was recorded at least ten times. DNA for the CDR3: TGCAGCGTAGGACAGGGGGCGTGGGAGACCCAGTACTTC. Translating gives CSVGQGAWETQYF. The chain has TRBV29-1 and TRBJ2-5; 11 positions match TRBD1. Germline V gene lookup returns CDR1 SQVTM and CDR2 ANQGSEA. The CDR3 consists of 13 residues. Trimming took 6 bases from V and 5 from J; bases not matched to a gene: 5.

This clone was seen a few times. V is TRBV7-2 and J is TRBJ1-5, with a possible D match to TRBD1 (6 bases). V was trimmed by 1 base and J by 7 bases, leaving 14 bases between them. Germline V CDR1 and CDR2: SGHTA, FQGNSA. The CDR3 is made up of 15 amino acids. As DNA, the CDR3 is TGTGCCAGCAGCTTAGAGACTGGGGGCGGGCAGCCCCAGCATTTT. Its protein is CASSLETGGGQPQHF.

The chain couples TRBV6-1 to TRBJ1-2; D remains ambiguous. V lost 3 bases to trimming and J lost 7 bases, with 24 bases between them. CDR3 length: 17 residues. Germline CDR1 MNHNS, CDR2 SASEGT. CDR3 amino acids: CASSDIPGIHQSGGYTF. The DNA of the CDR3 is TGTGCCAGCAGTGACATTCCGGGAATCCACCAGAGCGGTGGCTACACCTTC.

The gene calls are TRBV12-5 and TRBJ2-5, with D unresolved. This CDR3 spans 16 amino acids. Germline-derived CDR1 and CDR2 are LGHNT and FRNRAP. Trimming took 2 bases from V and 1 from J, leaving 14 bases between them. CDR3 sequence: CASGLTPPPVQETQYF. CDR3 DNA: TGTGCTAGTGGTTTGACACCCCCGCCAGTCCAAGAGACCCAGTACTTC. The full variable domain, completed using reference TRBV12-5 and TRBJ2-5, is DARVTQTPRHKVTEMGQEVTMRCQPILGHNTVFWYRQTMMQGLELLAYFRNRAPLDDSGMPKDRFSAEMPDATLATLKIQPSEPRDSAVYFCASGLTPPPVQETQYFGPGTRLLVL.

The rearrangement uses TRBV9 and TRBJ2-7; D not certain. There are 17 residues in the CDR3. V was trimmed by 4 bases and J by 4 bases, leaving 24 bases between them. Germline values: CDR1 SGDLS, CDR2 YYNGEE. In nucleotides, the CDR3 is TGTGCCAGCAGCCCACCCGTGGAGAGGATGGCTAATTACGAGCAGTACGTC. Its protein is CASSPPVERMANYEQYV.

This chain links TRBV6-1 with TRBJ2-1, with 13 nucleotides matching TRBD2. The V gene's germline CDR1 is MNHNS and CDR2 SASEGT. The CDR3 totals 15 residues. V was clipped by 5 bases and J by 7 bases; unmatched bases: 5. DNA of the CDR3: TGTGCCAGCAGTACTAGCGGGAGGGCGAGTAATGAGCAGTTCTTC. Amino acids: CASSTSGRASNEQFF.

The chain joins TRBV25-1 to TRBJ1-2; possibly TRBD1 for D (5 bases). This CDR3 region has 15 residues. Trimming pared 3 bases from V and 4 bases from J, leaving 15 bases between. Per the germline V gene, CDR1 is MGHDK and CDR2 is SYGVNS. CDR3 sequence reads: CASSDPLKGSYGYTF. CDR3 bases: TGTGCCAGCAGTGATCCCCTCAAGGGGAGCTATGGCTACACCTTC.

The chain uses TRBV29-1 and TRBJ2-5, with 9 bases that match TRBD1. CDR1 SQVTM and CDR2 ANQGSEA come from the germline V gene. The V gene end was trimmed by 8 bases and the J gene end by 0 bases; junction bases not matched to a gene: 10. The CDR3 spans 15 residues. This CDR3 reads CSTSTGGAYQETQYF. CDR3 DNA: TGCAGCACCAGTACAGGGGGCGCCTACCAAGAGACCCAGTACTTC.

The genes are TRBV15 and TRBJ1-2; no definite D call. CDR1 is LNHNV, CDR2 YYDKDF, per germline (reference sequence). The length of the CDR3 is 18 residues. Between the trimmed V and J ends, which lost 0 bases and 6 bases, there was a span of 23 bases. CDR3 in amino acids: CATSRDIGRQARGNGYTF. CDR3 DNA: TGTGCCACCAGCAGAGATATTGGTAGGCAGGCACGAGGTAATGGCTACACCTTC.

The chain couples TRBV13 to TRBJ1-3; a possible D gene is TRBD1 (5 bases). V lost 1 base and J lost 2, with 12 bases in between. The CDR3 has 16 residues. CDR1 and CDR2 (germline): PRHDT, FYEKMQ (reference sequence). The CDR3 nucleotides are TGTGCCAGCAGCTTAGCCCCGGGGACTCCTGGAAACACCATATATTTT. Protein product: CASSLAPGTPGNTIYF.

This sequence joins TRBV9 and TRBJ2-3, with D perhaps TRBD2 (5 bases). The CDR3 extends over 17 amino acids. The germline gives CDR1 SGDLS, CDR2 YYNGEE. The V end was cut by 0 bases, the J end by 6 bases, with 20 bases between. The CDR3 DNA reads as TGTGCCAGCAGCGTAGTAGGTAGCGCAGGTGCCCGTGATACGCAGTATTTT. It translates to CASSVVGSAGARDTQYF.

The chain employs TRBV19 and TRBJ1-1, with D perhaps matching TRBD1 (5 bases). The CDR3 runs to 13 residues. V was pared by 7 bases and J by 5 bases, with 14 bases between. Germline V gene lookup returns CDR1 LNHDA and CDR2 SQIVND (reference sequence). The CDR3, as DNA: TGTGCCAGTATTGAGGGGCGCATAACTGAAGCTTTCTTT. Amino acid sequence: CASIEGRITEAFF.

DNA for the CDR3: TGTGCCACCAGCAGAGTTGTTAGGGCAACTAATGAAAAACTGTTTTTT. It specifies CATSRVVRATNEKLFF. The V gene is TRBV15, the J gene TRBJ1-4, with D hard to call. The germline CDR1 and CDR2 sequences are LNHNV and YYDKDF (reference sequence). V was cut by 1 base and J by 0 bases, with 9 bases left in between. The CDR3 spans 16 residues.

This sequence joins TRBV10-2 and TRBJ2-7, with D possibly being TRBD2 (6 bases). V was clipped by 3 bases and J by 3 bases, with 9 bases between them. This CDR3 has 13 amino acids. The germline V gene has CDR1 WSHSY and CDR2 SAAADI. CDR3 DNA sequence: TGCGCCAGCAGTGAAACGCGGGGCTACGAGCAGTACGTC. The encoded protein is CASSETRGYEQYV.

This clone has a handful of counts. Other DNA sequences in this sample translate to the same CDR3. This chain connects TRBV30 to TRBJ1-4; no clear D gene. The CDR3 sequence is 13 residues long. The V end lost 0 bases, the J end lost 7 bases, and 9 bases lay between the germline ends. The germline gives CDR1 GTSNPN, CDR2 SVGIG (reference sequence). The CDR3 reads CAWSVSGSEKLFF. In DNA form, the CDR3 reads TGTGCCTGGAGTGTATCAGGATCTGAAAAACTGTTTTTT.

The chain joins TRBV19 to TRBJ2-1; 7 positions agree with TRBD2. J gave up 2 bases and V 4 bases, and 20 bases lay outside the gene matches. This CDR3 is 20 amino acids long. CDR1 and CDR2 from the germline V gene are LNHDA and SQIVND (reference sequence). The CDR3, as DNA: TGTGCCAGTAGTACTAGAAGGGCGGGAGCTCGAGGTTCGGCCTACAATGAGCAGTTCTTC. Translation: CASSTRRAGARGSAYNEQFF.

The V gene is TRBV29-1, the J gene TRBJ1-2, with D possibly being TRBD1 (6 bases). V dropped 4 bases and J dropped 5 bases, with 11 bases sitting between them. CDR1 SQVTM and CDR2 ANQGSEA come from the germline V gene. This CDR3 is 12 amino acids long. Written as DNA, the CDR3 is TGCAGCGTTGCCAGGGGAGAGTATGGCTACACCTTC. Translated: CSVARGEYGYTF. Together with reference TRBV29-1 and TRBJ1-2, the CDR3 gives the full variable domain: SAVISQKPSRDICQRGTSLTIQCQVDSQVTMMFWYRQQPGQSLTLIATANQGSEATYESGFVIDKFPISRPNLTFSTLTVSNMSPEDSSIYLCSVARGEYGYTFGSGTRLTVV.

The chain uses TRBV7-2 and TRBJ2-2; 10 bases align to TRBD1. CDR1 is SGHTA and CDR2 is FQGNSA in the germline V gene. This CDR3 has 14 residues. The junction had 7 bases not matched to a gene; V was cut back by 6 bases and J by 9 bases. The CDR3, as DNA: TGTGCCAGCAGTCGGCCGGGACAGGGGTGGGAGCTGTTTTTT. Translation: CASSRPGQGWELFF.

The V call is TRBV28, the J call TRBJ2-2, with D tentatively TRBD1 or TRBD2 (5 bases each). V was shortened by 1 base and J by 1 base, with 13 bases between the two germline ends. CDR3 size: 17 residues. The germline V gene encodes CDR1 MDHEN and CDR2 SYDVKM. This CDR3 reads CASSLSKGPVNTGELFF. CDR3 nucleotide sequence: TGTGCCAGCAGTTTATCCAAGGGACCCGTGAACACCGGGGAGCTGTTTTTT.

The gene calls are TRBV5-1 and TRBJ1-1, with 9 bases matching TRBD1. Germline V lookup: CDR1 SGHRS, CDR2 YFSETQ. This CDR3 spans 14 amino acids. The junction had 4 bases not matched to a gene; V was cut back by 3 bases and J by 4 bases. In DNA, the CDR3 is TGCGCCAGCAGCTGGTCGGGACAGGGCACTGAAGCTTTCTTT. Translating gives CASSWSGQGTEAFF.

V is TRBV12-2 and J is TRBJ2-4; the listed D gene, TRBD2, was not tested against the DNA. TRBV12-2 constitutes a pseudogene. The CDR3 is 16 residues long. Here the CDR3 reads CASRSQNQDGENIQYF. The DNA of the CDR3 is TGTGCAAGTCGCTCTCAAAACCAGGACGGGGAAAACATTCAGTACTTC.